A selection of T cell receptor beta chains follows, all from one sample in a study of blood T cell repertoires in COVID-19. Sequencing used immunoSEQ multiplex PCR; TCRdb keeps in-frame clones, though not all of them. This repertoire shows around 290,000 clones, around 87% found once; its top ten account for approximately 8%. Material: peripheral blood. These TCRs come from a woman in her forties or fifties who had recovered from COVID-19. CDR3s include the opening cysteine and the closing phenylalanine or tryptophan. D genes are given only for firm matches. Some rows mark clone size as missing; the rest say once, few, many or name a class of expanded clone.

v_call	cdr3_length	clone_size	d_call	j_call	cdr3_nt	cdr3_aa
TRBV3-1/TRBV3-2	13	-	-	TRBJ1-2	TGTGCCAGCAGCCAAGATCGGCAGGGAGGCTACACCTTC	CASSQDRQGGYTF
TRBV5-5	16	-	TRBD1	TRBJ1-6	TGTGCCAGCAGCTTGGGACAGGGGGCGGGAAATTCACCCCTCCACTTT	CASSLGQGAGNSPLHF
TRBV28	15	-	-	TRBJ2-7	TGTGCCAGCAGAACATTCGGGGGAAGCTCCTACGAGCAGTACTTC	CASRTFGGSSYEQYF
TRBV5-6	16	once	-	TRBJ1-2	TGTGCCAGCAGTGATACAGGGATATCTCGAAATTACGGCTACACCTTC	CASSDTGISRNYGYTF
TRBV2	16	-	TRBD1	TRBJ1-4	TGTGCCAGCAGTAGGTCAGGGGGCCCCCAGCGTGAAAAACTGTTTTTT	CASSRSGGPQREKLFF
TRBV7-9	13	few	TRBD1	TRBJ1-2	TGTGCCAGCAGCCTCGGACAGGGAGAGGGCTACACCTTC	CASSLGQGEGYTF
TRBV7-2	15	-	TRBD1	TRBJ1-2	TGTGCCAGCAGCACAAGACAGGGTGGCGACTATGGCTACACCTTC	CASSTRQGGDYGYTF
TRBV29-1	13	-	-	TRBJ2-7	TGCAGCGCCACAATCTGGGGGGGCGGCGAGCAGTACTTC	CSATIWGGGEQYF
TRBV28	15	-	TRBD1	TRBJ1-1	TGTGCCAGCAGCAAATGGGGACAGCAAGACACTGAAGCTTTCTTT	CASSKWGQQDTEAFF
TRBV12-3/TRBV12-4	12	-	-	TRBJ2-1	TGTGCCAGCAGCCCAGGACAGAATGAGCAGTTCTTC	CASSPGQNEQFF
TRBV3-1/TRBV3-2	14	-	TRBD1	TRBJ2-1	TGTGCCAGCAGCAGGGACAGCTCCTACAATGAGCAGTTCTTC	CASSRDSSYNEQFF
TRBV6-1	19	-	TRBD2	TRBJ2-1	TGTGCCAGCAGTGAAGTGGCCGTTTCGCAGACTAGCGGGAGGAATGAGCAGTTCTTC	CASSEVAVSQTSGRNEQFF
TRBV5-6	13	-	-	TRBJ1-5	TGTGCCAGCAGCCCCGGCGCGGAGCCGCCCCAGCATTTT	CASSPGAEPPQHF
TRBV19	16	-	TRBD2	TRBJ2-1	TGTGCCAGTAGTAGTTATGGCGGGAGAAACGTCAATGAGCAGTTCTTC	CASSSYGGRNVNEQFF
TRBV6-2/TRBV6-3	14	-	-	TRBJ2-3	TGTGCCAGCAGTTACTCACAGAGCACAGATACGCAGTATTTT	CASSYSQSTDTQYF
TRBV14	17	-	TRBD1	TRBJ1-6	TGTGCCAGCAGCCCCGGACAGGATAGATCCTATAATTCACCCCTCCACTTT	CASSPGQDRSYNSPLHF
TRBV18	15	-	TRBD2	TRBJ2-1	TGTGCCAGCTCACCACGGCTAGCGGGAGGCGAAGAGCAGTTCTTC	CASSPRLAGGEEQFF
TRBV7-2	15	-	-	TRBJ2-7	TGTGCCAGCAGCTTAAGTTCTAGTCTTCCGAGGGAGCAGTACTTC	CASSLSSSLPREQYF
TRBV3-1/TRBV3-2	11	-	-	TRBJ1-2	TGTGCCAGCGGCGGACAGTTTGGCTACACCTTC	CASGGQFGYTF
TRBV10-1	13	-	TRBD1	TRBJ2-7	TGCGCCAGGGGGCAGGGACAGCCCTACGAGCAGTACTTC	CARGQGQPYEQYF
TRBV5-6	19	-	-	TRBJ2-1	TGTGCCAGCAGCTTGGAGTGGGGGCGAGCGGGGCCTCGCTACAATGAGCAGTTCTTC	CASSLEWGRAGPRYNEQFF
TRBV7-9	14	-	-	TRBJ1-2	TGTGCCAGCAGCTTAGCTCGGACTTCTCATGGCTACACCTTC	CASSLARTSHGYTF
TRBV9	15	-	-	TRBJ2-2	TGTGCCAGCAGCGTCCGGGACTCTAACACCGGGGAGCTGTTTTTT	CASSVRDSNTGELFF
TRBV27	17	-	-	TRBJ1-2	TGTGCCAGCAGTTTATCGCCATACACCATAACTAACTATGGCTACACCTTC	CASSLSPYTITNYGYTF
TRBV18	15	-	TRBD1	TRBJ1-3	TGTGCCAGCTCACCAAGGGACAGGGCTGGAAACACCATATATTTT	CASSPRDRAGNTIYF
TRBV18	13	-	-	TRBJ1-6	TGTGCCAGCTCAGAAGACATGAATTCACCCCTCCACTTT	CASSEDMNSPLHF
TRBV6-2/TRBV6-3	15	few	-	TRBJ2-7	TGTGCCAGCAGTTACTCGTTTCCAGGGCCTTACGAGCAGTACTTC	CASSYSFPGPYEQYF
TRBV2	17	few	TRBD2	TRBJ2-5	TGTGCCAGCAGTCCATCCCCCGCTAGCGGGAGGGAAGAGACCCAGTACTTC	CASSPSPASGREETQYF
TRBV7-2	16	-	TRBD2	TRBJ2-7	TGTGCCAGCAGCCCTAGCGGGACCTACCCGAACTACGAGCAGTACTTC	CASSPSGTYPNYEQYF
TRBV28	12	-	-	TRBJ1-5	TGTGCCAGCAGAATCAAAGGGGAGCCCCAGCATTTT	CASRIKGEPQHF
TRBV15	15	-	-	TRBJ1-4	TGTGCCACCAGCAGTGAAACTGCAACGGGTGAAAAACTGTTTTTT	CATSSETATGEKLFF
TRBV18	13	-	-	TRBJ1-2	TGTGCCAGCTCACCGGGCGTAAAAAGTGGCTACACCTTC	CASSPGVKSGYTF
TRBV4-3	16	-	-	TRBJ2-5	TGCGCCAGCAGCGTGCAACAGGGGGGGGTTGGGGAGACCCAGTACTTC	CASSVQQGGVGETQYF
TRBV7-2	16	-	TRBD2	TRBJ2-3	TGTGCCAGCAGCTTACGGCTAGCGGGGGGAACAGATACGCAGTATTTT	CASSLRLAGGTDTQYF
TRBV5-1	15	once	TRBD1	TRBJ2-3	TGCGCCAGCAGCCCCACCGGGACAGGGGGAGATACGCAGTATTTT	CASSPTGTGGDTQYF
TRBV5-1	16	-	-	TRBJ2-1	TGCGCCAGCAGCTTGGCCGGGTGGGACAAAGGGAATGAGCAGTTCTTC	CASSLAGWDKGNEQFF
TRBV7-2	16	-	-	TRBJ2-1	TGTGCCAGCAGCTTACAGACACGCGGGATTTTCAATGAGCAGTTCTTC	CASSLQTRGIFNEQFF
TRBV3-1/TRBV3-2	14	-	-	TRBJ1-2	TGTGCCAGCAGCCAGGGAGACGGCCGCTATGGCTACACCTTC	CASSQGDGRYGYTF
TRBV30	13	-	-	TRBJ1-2	TGTGCCTGGAGGGACAGTGACTACTATGGCTACACCTTC	CAWRDSDYYGYTF
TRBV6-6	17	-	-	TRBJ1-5	TGTGCCAGCAGCCGAACAGGGCAGCTTTATAGCAATCAGCCCCAGCATTTT	CASSRTGQLYSNQPQHF
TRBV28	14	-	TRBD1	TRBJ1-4	TGTGCCAGCAGGGGTGGGACAGGGGCGGAGCAACTGTTTTTT	CASRGGTGAEQLFF
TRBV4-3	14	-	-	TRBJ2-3	TGCGCCAGCAGCCAGAATCATAGATCAGATACGCAGTATTTT	CASSQNHRSDTQYF
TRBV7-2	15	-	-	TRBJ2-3	TGTGCCAGCAGCTTTACCGGGACTTCGACAGATACGCAGTATTTT	CASSFTGTSTDTQYF
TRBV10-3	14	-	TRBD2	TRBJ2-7	TGTGCCATCAGTGTCGCGGGGGAGGCCTACGAGCAGTACTTC	CAISVAGEAYEQYF
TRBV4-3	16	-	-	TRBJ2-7	TGCGCCAGCAGCCAAGTATGGACAGCGGGAACCTACGAGCAGTACTTC	CASSQVWTAGTYEQYF
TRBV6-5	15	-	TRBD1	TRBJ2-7	TGTGCCAGCCGGCCCTTGGCAGGGGGCTCGTACGAGCAGTACTTC	CASRPLAGGSYEQYF
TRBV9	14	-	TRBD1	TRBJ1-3	TGTGCCAGCAGCCCGACAGGGGACGGAAACACCATATATTTT	CASSPTGDGNTIYF
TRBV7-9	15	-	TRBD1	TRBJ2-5	TGTGCCAGCAGTTGGGGACAGGGGGCTGAAGAGACCCAGTACTTC	CASSWGQGAEETQYF
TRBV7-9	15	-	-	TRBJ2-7	TGTGCCAGCAGCCCCGAGCCCTACACTCCTAGGGAGCAGTACTTC	CASSPEPYTPREQYF
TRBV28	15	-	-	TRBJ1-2	TGTGCCAGCAGTTTACCGGCAGGGGTCGGCTATGGCTACACCTTC	CASSLPAGVGYGYTF
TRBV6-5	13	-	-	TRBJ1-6	TGTGCCAGCAGGCAACCCGGTAATTCACCCCTCCACTTT	CASRQPGNSPLHF
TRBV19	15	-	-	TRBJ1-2	TGTGCCAGTAGTATCCTAGAAGTAGCTAACTATGGCTACACCTTC	CASSILEVANYGYTF
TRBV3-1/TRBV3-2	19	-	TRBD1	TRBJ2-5	TGTGCCAGCAGTTACTCGCCCCCGCCCGACAGGGTAGGCCAAGAGACCCAGTACTTC	CASSYSPPPDRVGQETQYF
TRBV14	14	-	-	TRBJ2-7	TGTGCCAGCAGCCAATCCGGCGGTACCTACGAGCAGTACTTC	CASSQSGGTYEQYF
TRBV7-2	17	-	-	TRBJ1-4	TGTGCCAGCAGCTTCGACCGTTTGGGGGCGGCTAATGAAAAACTGTTTTTT	CASSFDRLGAANEKLFF
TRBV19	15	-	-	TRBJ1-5	TGTGCCAGTAGTATCATAAAGCCCAGCAATCAGCCCCAGCATTTT	CASSIIKPSNQPQHF
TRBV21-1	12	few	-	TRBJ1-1	TGTGCCAGCAGCAAAGGGGAAAGGGGGGCTTTCTTT	CASSKGERGAFF
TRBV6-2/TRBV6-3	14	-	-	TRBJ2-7	TGTGCCAGCAGCACAAGAGCGGGCTCCTACGAGCAGTACTTC	CASSTRAGSYEQYF